This T cell receptor beta chain was identified in a study of prognosis after radiotherapy for stage I lung cancer. General observations from the study: In patients receiving stereotactic body radiation therapy, unique TCR clone counts fell afterward, median 10,088 versus 6,861. Patients' TRBV and TRBJ gene usage reportedly differed by presence or absence of metastases.

This clonotype was detected many times. Its antigen remains unidentified. Two-round multiplex PCR, the amplification method, yielded TCR beta CDR3 from genomic DNA. First-round PCR, the initial amplification, used primers specific to each TRBV and TRBJ gene. Universal primers primed the second round of PCR. Each CDR3 protein gets one entry after TCRdb re-called the multiplex PCR reads with MiXCR. This sample has some 15,000 distinct CDR3 sequences, with approximately 28% found just once. Trimming cost V 1 base and J 4 bases; bases outside gene matches: 2. The CDR3 runs to 14 residues. CDR1 SGHTA and CDR2 FQGNSA come from the germline V gene.

This sequence originates from a donor aged 50 or older with non-small cell lung cancer. Sequencing was performed on PBMCs, taken before or after stereotactic body radiation therapy (not recorded which). The J gene is TRBJ2-3, the V gene TRBV7-2; 7 nucleotides agree with TRBD2. The CDR3 DNA is TGTGCCAGCAGCTTAGATCGGGGGGCAGATACGCAGTATTTT. Translation gives CASSLDRGADTQYF.